This TCR beta chain came from a study of shared clonotypes between healthy human individuals (TCRdb year 2020). Study-wide context: The cohort comprised two women and three men aged 18 to 49 years. Each donor's leukapheresis produced roughly between about 0.8 and 8.9 billion PBMCs. To estimate repertoire size and how much clonotypes are shared between individuals, the study performed deep sequencing of blood TCR repertoires from a few healthy adults. For each donor, CD4 naive and CD4 memory were each run on three plates, CD8 naive on two plates, and CD8 memory on one plate. Different laboratories and diverse techniques were used to prepare libraries and sequence TCR repertoires, to increase sequencing depth and limit assay-specific biases. The full study reports these points: The genetic and exposure-history diversity represented was limited by the small number of donors. Higher generation probabilities were observed for clonotypes shared by all four sorted-subset donors than for non-shared clonotypes. Sampling was restricted to blood, and TCR repertoires in tissue are likely to differ from TCR repertoires in blood. Incomplete sequencing was indicated by rarefaction of sorted-subset datasets, despite the large sequencing depth. Estimated clonotype richness was generally larger for naive than for memory subsets. When several donors were compared, the shared fraction of clonotypes was around 5% for naive CD4, 3.5% to 4% for naive CD8, roughly 2.3% for memory CD4, and under 0.5% for memory CD8. Pairwise subsampling led to the expectation that sequencing depth would affect the degree of clonotype sharing among donors.

The donors were healthy, HIV-negative adults with no recently reported acute infections or vaccinations. Every donor was a Caucasian adult residing in Nashville, Tennessee, USA. CD8 memory samples consisted of magnetically selected CD45RO+ cells combined with CCR7-negative CD45RA+ effector memory (TemRA) cells. Blood was collected by leukapheresis, and PBMCs were isolated by Ficoll-Histopaque density gradient centrifugation and then cryopreserved in liquid nitrogen vapor phase. Purity and quantity of every magnetically sorted T cell population were checked by analytical flow cytometry. Genomic DNA was isolated from each sorted fraction and quantified by UV absorbance on a Nanodrop 2000c. This clone appeared once. The antigen it recognizes is unknown. Per-base qualities were not stored, and no clone one base away is much larger. Using the deep immunoSEQ assay, TCR CDR3 regions were amplified from genomic DNA by multiplex PCR. For each cell subset, the extracted genomic DNA was distributed evenly across all wells of several immunoSEQ 96-well plates, and each plate served as one replicate. For sorted subsets, roughly 200 ng of genomic DNA, equivalent to around 29,000 T cell genomes, went into each replicate PCR. Purified libraries were measured with a Qubit 3.0 fluorometer, size-checked on a Bioanalyzer 2100, and measured again with the KAPA Library Quantification kit. A separate single-read 150-cycle Illumina NextSeq 550 flow cell was used to sequence each immunoSEQ 96-well plate. Concerning the study's data processing: Because only junctional sequences without quality scores were contained in the immunoSEQ output, filtering matching that applied to full-length reads could not be performed. Sequences were annotated with PyIR, a Python wrapper for IgBLAST v1.9, using IMGT germline references to assign V/J genes and CDR3. Reads with weak V/J assignments (E-value above 1e-6), missing CDR3, stop codons, out-of-frame junctions, or ambiguous translated residues were removed. V3J clonotypes were defined by identical inferred V gene, J gene, and CDR3 amino acid sequence. Percentage overlap between repertoires was calculated by dividing the number of shared unique clonotypes by the size of the smaller repertoire. RTK rarefaction, the Chao1 estimator, and Recon v2.1 estimates of unobserved clonotypes were used to assess repertoire richness. Generation probabilities for all TCRbeta clonotypes obtained by the gDNA method from several donors were computed using OLGA. This is the immuneACCESS table as TCRdb keeps it, with only in-frame sequences that have V and J called. A part of the clones is gone; compared with another copy, unresolved V genes explain less than half, and the rest is unexplained. The DNA was the basis for D and trimming; V, J and clone size are from that table. For this sample the table gives about 380,000 clones, of which around 96% were detected only once. Around 0.29% of the sample goes to the ten largest clones.

V drops 0 bases and J drops 2 bases, leaving 14 bases in between. The CDR3 runs 17 amino acids, cysteine and phenylalanine included. Only the CDR3 portion is preserved as DNA: 51 bases, with reading frame beginning at the first base. CDR1 and CDR2 are read off the germline V gene (reference sequence) as LNHNV and YYDKDF. The receptor was isolated from a man between 25 and 39 years old in good health. Specimen: memory CD8+ T cells sorted from blood. This specimen's cell subset or site label, interpreted: CD45RO+ cells pooled with CCR7-negative TemRA cells. The chain links TRBV15 with TRBJ2-1, with the D gene not confidently named. The DNA is as follows: TGTGCCACCAGCAGAGATCTGGGCGCAAGCACCTACAATGAGCAGTTCTTC. This gives the protein CATSRDLGASTYNEQFF.